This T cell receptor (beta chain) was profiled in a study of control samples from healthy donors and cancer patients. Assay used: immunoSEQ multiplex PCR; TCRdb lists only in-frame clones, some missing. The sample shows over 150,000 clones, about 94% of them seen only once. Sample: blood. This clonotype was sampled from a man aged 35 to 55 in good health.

Here the CDR3 reads CASLSVGNTEAFF. In nucleotides, the CDR3 is TGTGCCAGCCTAAGCGTTGGGAACACTGAAGCTTTCTTT. The chain carries TRBV6-5 and TRBJ1-1; D is uncertain. This CDR3 contains 13 residues. Trimming cost V 8 bases and J 1 base, with 11 bases left between them. Germline values: CDR1 MNHEY, CDR2 SVGAGI.